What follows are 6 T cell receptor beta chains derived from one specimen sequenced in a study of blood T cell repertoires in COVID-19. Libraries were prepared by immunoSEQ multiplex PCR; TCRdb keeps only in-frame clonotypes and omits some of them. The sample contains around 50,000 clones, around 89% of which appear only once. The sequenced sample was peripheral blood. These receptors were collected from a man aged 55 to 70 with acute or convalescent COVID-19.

The CDR3 loop is CASSSQGGNQPQHF. The CDR3 nucleotides are TGTGCCAGCAGCTCTCAGGGTGGCAATCAGCCCCAGCATTTT. The V and J genes are TRBV7-3 and TRBJ1-5; perhaps TRBD1 as D (5 bases). V lost 4 bases, J lost 2 bases, and 9 bases lay in between. The CDR3 is 14 amino acids. CDR1 is SGHTA, CDR2 FQGTGA, per germline.

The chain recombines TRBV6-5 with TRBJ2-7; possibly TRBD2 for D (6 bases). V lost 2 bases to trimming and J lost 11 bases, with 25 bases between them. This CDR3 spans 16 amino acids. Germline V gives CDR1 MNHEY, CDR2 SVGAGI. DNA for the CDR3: TGTGCCAGCAGTTACGGCGGGCGGGAAAAGAGTAATGGGGAGTACTTC. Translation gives CASSYGGREKSNGEYF.

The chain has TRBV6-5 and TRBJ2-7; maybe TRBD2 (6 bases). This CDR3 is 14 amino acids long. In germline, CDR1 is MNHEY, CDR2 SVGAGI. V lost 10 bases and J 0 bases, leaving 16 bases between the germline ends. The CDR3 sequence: CATLTRASSYEQYF. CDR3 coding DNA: TGTGCCACCCTGACTAGAGCCAGCTCCTACGAGCAGTACTTC.

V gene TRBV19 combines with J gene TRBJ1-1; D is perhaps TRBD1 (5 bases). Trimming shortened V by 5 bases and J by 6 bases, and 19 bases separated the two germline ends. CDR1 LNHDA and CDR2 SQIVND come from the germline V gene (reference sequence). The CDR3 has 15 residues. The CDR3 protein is CASSPSGGRGAEAFF. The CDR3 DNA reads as TGTGCCAGTAGTCCTTCGGGGGGGAGAGGGGCTGAAGCTTTCTTT.

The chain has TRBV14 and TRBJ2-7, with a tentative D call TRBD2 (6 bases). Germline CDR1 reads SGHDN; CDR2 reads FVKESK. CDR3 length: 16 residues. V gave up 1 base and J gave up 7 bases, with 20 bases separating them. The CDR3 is CASSQGGEAGLREQYF. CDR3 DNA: TGTGCCAGCAGCCAAGGGGGAGAAGCGGGCCTACGGGAGCAGTACTTC.

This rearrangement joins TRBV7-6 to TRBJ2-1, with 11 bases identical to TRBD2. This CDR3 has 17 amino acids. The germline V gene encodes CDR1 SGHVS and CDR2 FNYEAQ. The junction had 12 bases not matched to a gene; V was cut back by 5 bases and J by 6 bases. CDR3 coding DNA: TGTGCCAGCAGCGATCTAGCGGGAGGTGGGTACCCCAATGAGCAGTTCTTC. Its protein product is CASSDLAGGGYPNEQFF.